The clone carrying this TCR beta chain was seen once. Its antigen remains unidentified. This record belongs to a study of Graves' ophthalmopathy and Graves' hyperthyroidism. Study outcomes and limitations: Sensitivity reached approximately 71% and specificity around 72% when the model predicted ophthalmopathy progression.

Germline V gives CDR1 SQVTM, CDR2 ANQGSEA. The CDR3 spans 15 residues. Researchers took RNA transcripts and amplified TCR beta CDR3 regions from them. An opening RT-PCR round employed HTBI primers and preceded a second-round multiplex PCR. TCRdb fed the multiplex PCR reads into MiXCR, producing one record per CDR3 protein. Of 660,000 or so distinct CDR3 sequences listed, just over 40% were seen once; the top ten hold more than 3%. Researchers turned away patients with other autoimmune diseases, uncontrolled infections, pregnancy or lactation. Each diagnosis was determined on the basis of clinical symptoms, serum thyroxine, TRAb, thyroid ultrasound and orbital computed tomography.

The chain uses TRBV29-1 and TRBJ2-7; 7 bases are shared with TRBD1. The assigned J gene may be wrong: the sequence end matches TRBJ2-1 better. The TCR was taken from an adult man with Graves' ophthalmopathy. Sequenced input: peripheral blood. CDR3 nucleotide sequence: TGCAGCGCCCGCCTGGACAGGAGCTCCTACAATGAGCAGTTCTTC. Translation: CSARLDRSSYNEQFF.